This is a list of T cell receptor beta chains from one sample in a study of shared clonotypes between healthy human individuals. Produced via immunoSEQ multiplex PCR; TCRdb's table is partial and in-frame only. The top ten hold around 0.15% of the sample, which has 2 million to 3 million clones, around nine tenths seen once. The sample consisted of naive CD4+ T cells sorted from blood. The receptors were gathered from a man between 18 and 35 years old in good health. Each CDR3 is given with its conserved first and last residue. D genes are given only for firm matches. For some rows the clone size is stated as once, few or many, or as a class when expanded; others skip it.

J	V	size	D	CDR3	DNA
TRBJ1-5	TRBV19	.	.	CASSLPGGGNQPQHF	TGTGCCAGTAGTCTCCCGGGGGGGGGCAATCAGCCCCAGCATTTT
TRBJ2-7	TRBV4-3	.	TRBD1	CASSYGQGNYEQYF	TGCGCCAGCAGCTATGGACAGGGGAACTACGAGCAGTACTTC
TRBJ2-7	TRBV6-5	.	TRBD2	CASSYTGLVGSYEQYF	TGTGCCAGCAGTTACACAGGACTAGTAGGGTCCTACGAGCAGTACTTC
TRBJ1-1	TRBV10-3	.	TRBD1	CAISASGQGPEAFF	TGTGCCATCAGTGCCTCGGGACAGGGCCCTGAAGCTTTCTTT
TRBJ1-6	TRBV4-3	.	.	CASSRLSDNSPLHF	TGCGCCAGCTCGAGGCTCAGTGATAATTCACCCCTCCACTTT
TRBJ2-7	TRBV7-2	once	TRBD2	CASSLPLAGAGEQYF	TGTGCCAGCAGCCTACCACTAGCGGGAGCAGGGGAGCAGTACTTC
TRBJ1-1	TRBV6-5	few	TRBD1	CASRRDRNTEAFF	TGTGCCAGCAGACGGGACAGGAACACTGAAGCTTTCTTT
TRBJ2-7	TRBV6-1	.	TRBD1	CASSGRGPSFDEQYF	TGTGCCAGCAGTGGAAGGGGGCCTTCCTTCGACGAGCAGTACTTC
TRBJ1-1	TRBV19	.	.	CASSIGGERATEAFF	TGTGCCAGTAGTATCGGGGGGGAACGGGCCACTGAAGCTTTCTTT
TRBJ1-2	TRBV10-3	.	TRBD1	CAIRGTGYGYTF	TGTGCCATCAGGGGGACAGGGTATGGCTACACCTTC